These 6 T cell receptor beta chains were all obtained from the same sample, sequenced in a study of CD8 T cells in ankylosing spondylitis. TCRdb itself ran the 5' RACE reads through MiXCR, one entry per CDR3 protein. The sample contains some 25,000 distinct CDR3 sequences, 2% to 3% of which appear only once. Sequences were obtained from blood, either unsorted or a sorted T cell fraction (not recorded which). The receptors derive from a female donor with ankylosing spondylitis or in good health (not recorded which).

This clonotype was seen repeatedly, ten times or more. The gene calls are TRBV9 and TRBJ1-1; a possible D gene is TRBD1 (5 bases). Trimming stripped 3 bases from V and 3 bases from J, with 15 bases between. The CDR3 is made up of 15 amino acids. Germline values: CDR1 SGDLS, CDR2 YYNGEE. CDR3 loop: CASSGAPTGDTEAFF. The CDR3 DNA is TGTGCCAGCAGCGGGGCCCCCACAGGAGACACTGAAGCTTTCTTT.

There are many counts of this clonotype. The chain employs TRBV9 and TRBJ2-3; 11 nucleotides agree with TRBD2. The CDR3 contains 17 residues. Germline values: CDR1 SGDLS, CDR2 YYNGEE. V shed 3 bases, J shed 1 base, and the junction held 7 bases outside the gene matches. DNA of the CDR3: TGTGCCAGCAGCGCCCAGACTAGCGGGGCGGGCACAGATACGCAGTATTTT. The encoded protein is CASSAQTSGAGTDTQYF.

This clonotype has ten or more counts. CDR3 in amino acids: CASSTGTGKVEQYF. Here the CDR3 DNA reads TGTGCCAGCAGCACAGGGACAGGGAAGGTGGAGCAGTACTTC. The chain carries TRBV9 and TRBJ2-7; 9 bases align to TRBD1. The CDR3 is made up of 14 amino acids. CDR1 is SGDLS and CDR2 is YYNGEE in the germline V gene. The V segment lost 4 bases and the J segment 7 bases; nucleotides outside the gene matches: 9.

This clonotype was seen many times. The chain has TRBV9 and TRBJ2-4, with 10 bases that match TRBD1. This CDR3 spans 15 amino acids. Germline values: CDR1 SGDLS, CDR2 YYNGEE. The V segment lost 3 bases and the J segment 7 bases; nucleotides outside the gene matches: 7. CDR3 DNA sequence: TGTGCCAGCAGCGAGGGACAGGGGAACTATAACATTCAGTACTTC. This gives the protein CASSEGQGNYNIQYF.

This clonotype has ten or more counts. The chain joins TRBV9 to TRBJ2-5; unclear D gene. This CDR3 spans 16 amino acids. V lost 0 bases and J 0 bases, leaving 12 bases between the germline ends. Germline lookup yields CDR1 SGDLS and CDR2 YYNGEE. The DNA for the CDR3 is TGTGCCAGCAGCGTAGGTCCTCTTCCGTACCAAGAGACCCAGTACTTC. This codes for CASSVGPLPYQETQYF.

This clonotype was seen many times. The chain carries TRBV9 and TRBJ2-3; D gene uncertain. Trimming pared 1 base from V and 5 bases from J, leaving 11 bases between. The CDR3 extends over 14 amino acids. Germline V gives CDR1 SGDLS, CDR2 YYNGEE. The CDR3 DNA reads TGTGCCAGCAGCGTATCCGGCCTTGGAGATACGCAGTATTTT. Protein product: CASSVSGLGDTQYF. Full variable domain (rest looked up from reference TRBV9 and TRBJ2-3): DSGVTQTPKHLITATGQRVTLRCSPRSGDLSVYWYQQSLDQGLQFLIQYYNGEERAKGNILERFSAQQFPDLHSELNLSSLELGDSALYFCASSVSGLGDTQYFGPGTRLTVL.